This T cell receptor (beta chain) came from a study of neurological immune-mediated disorders. TCRdb recomputed calls from the 5' RACE reads with MiXCR, one row per CDR3 protein. The repertoire includes around 28,000 distinct CDR3 sequences, approximately 2.7% of them detected once, and about 2.3% sits in the top ten. Germline CDR1 SGHVS, CDR2 FQNEAQ. V dropped 7 bases and J dropped 7; count of bases not matched to a gene: 9. This CDR3 contains 15 residues. From 2 million PBMCs stored at -80 C, the unsorted libraries were generated. The table lists this clonotype with a few counts. J is TRBJ1-6 and V is TRBV7-8, with 8 bases fitting TRBD1. The TCR was taken from a woman aged 45-59 years with multiple sclerosis. Specimen: PBMCs. CDR3 DNA sequence: TGTGCCAGCAACTCTGGGACAGGTACCAATTCACCCCTCCACTTT. It specifies CASNSGTGTNSPLHF. The full variable domain, completed using reference TRBV7-8 and TRBJ1-6, is GAGVSQSPRYKVAKRGQDVALRCDPISGHVSLFWYQQALGQGPEFLTYFQNEAQLDKSGLPSDRFFAERPEGSVSTLKIQRTQQEDSAVYLCASNSGTGTNSPLHFGNGTRLTVT.